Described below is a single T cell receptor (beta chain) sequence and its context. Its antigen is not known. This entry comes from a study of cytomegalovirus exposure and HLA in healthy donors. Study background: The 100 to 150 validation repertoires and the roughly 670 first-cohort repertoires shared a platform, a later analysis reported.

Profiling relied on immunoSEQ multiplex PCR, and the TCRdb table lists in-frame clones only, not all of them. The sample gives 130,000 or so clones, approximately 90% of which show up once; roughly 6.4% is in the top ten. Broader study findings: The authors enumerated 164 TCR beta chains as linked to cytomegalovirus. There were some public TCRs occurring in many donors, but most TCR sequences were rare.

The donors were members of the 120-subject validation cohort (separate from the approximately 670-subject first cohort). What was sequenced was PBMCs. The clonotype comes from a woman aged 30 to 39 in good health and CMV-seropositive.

In nucleotides, the CDR3 is TGTGCCAGCAGCTTGGGGCAACCCATTCAGTACTTC. This sequence encodes CASSLGQPIQYF. This chain uses TRBV5-8 with TRBJ2-4; no definite D call. CDR1 is SGHTS, CDR2 YDEGEE, per germline. V was cut by 0 bases and J by 9 bases, with 7 bases left in between. This CDR3 contains 12 residues.